Presented here are 17 T cell receptor beta chains from one specimen sequenced in a study of immune characterization of retroperitoneal liposarcoma. From the PCR reads, TCRdb called clonotypes with MiXCR, one entry per CDR3 protein. The sample comprises 10,000 or so distinct CDR3 sequences, under 35% of which are singletons, and roughly 7.6% rests with the top ten. Material for sequencing was tumor tissue. The source of these receptors is a male donor with retroperitoneal liposarcoma.

CDR3 region: CASHPSDRVSQFF. The CDR3 DNA reads TGCGCCAGCCACCCTTCCGACAGGGTCAGTCAGTTCTTC. This chain uses TRBV10-2 with TRBJ2-1; 7 nucleotides line up with TRBD1. The germline gives CDR1 WSHSY, CDR2 SAAADI. This CDR3 region has 13 residues. V lost 8 bases to trimming and J lost 13 bases; unmatched junction nucleotides: 14.

This clonotype occurred many times. The chain links TRBV7-2 to TRBJ2-1; a possible D gene is TRBD2 (6 bases). The CDR3 has 14 amino acids. V was shortened by 7 bases and J by 10 bases, with 20 bases between the two germline ends. Germline CDR1 is SGHTA and CDR2 is FQGNSA. CDR3 protein: CASNPGGVTYEQFF. In DNA, the CDR3 is TGTGCCAGCAACCCCGGGGGTGTGACCTACGAGCAGTTCTTC.

By share of the sample, this clonotype is medium-sized. V gene TRBV6-1 combines with J gene TRBJ2-1; D is unclear. This CDR3 contains 12 residues. Per germline, CDR1 MNHNS and CDR2 SASEGT. V shed 6 bases and J shed 13 bases, with 16 bases lying between them. The CDR3 spells CASRLNQETQFF. The CDR3 DNA reads TGTGCCAGCAGGCTGAATCAAGAGACCCAGTTCTTC.

This chain links TRBV7-2 with TRBJ1-6, with D maybe TRBD1 (5 bases). CDR3 length equals 14 residues. Trimming took 6 bases from V and 9 from J, leaving 15 bases between them. Germline V gene lookup returns CDR1 SGHTA and CDR2 FQGNSA. The CDR3 is CASSTGHLGSPLHF. CDR3 DNA sequence: TGTGCCAGCAGTACCGGACATCTAGGTTCACCCCTCCACTTT.

This clonotype was counted ten times or more. Here the CDR3 reads CAIAGVPVTDTQYF. As DNA, the CDR3 is TGTGCCATAGCGGGGGTCCCCGTCACAGATACGCAGTATTTT. V and J are TRBV6-1 and TRBJ2-3, with 9 bases identical to TRBD2. Germline CDR1 and CDR2: MNHNS and SASEGT. V lost 10 bases, J lost 2 bases, and 7 bases stayed unmatched. The CDR3 totals 14 residues.

The gene calls are TRBV12-3 or TRBV12-4 and TRBJ2-5; 8 bases map to TRBD1. The CDR3 has 19 residues. Unmatched junction bases numbered 28, after V lost 5 bases and J lost 11 bases. CDR3 in amino acids: CASSRIRGRGPGGTHEQYF. The CDR3 region has the DNA TGTGCCAGCAGTCGTATCCGAGGCAGGGGCCCAGGGGGCACCCATGAGCAGTACTTC.

This chain joins TRBV30 and TRBJ1-5, with 11 bases matching TRBD1. Germline CDR1 is GTSNPN and CDR2 is SVGIG (reference sequence). Losses at the gene ends were 3 bases for V and 6 bases for J; bases not matched to a gene: 7. CDR3 length: 15 amino acids. In DNA, the CDR3 is TGTGCCTGGAGCCCCCCGGACAGGGGGCTTCAGCCCCAGCATTTT. It yields the protein CAWSPPDRGLQPQHF.

The chain couples TRBV11-3 to TRBJ2-1; 10 bases line up with TRBD1. CDR3 length equals 16 residues. Trimming cost V 1 base and J 13 bases; bases outside gene matches: 13. The germline V gene encodes CDR1 SGHNT and CDR2 YENEEA. CDR3: CASSLGPTGGQETQFF. In DNA, the CDR3 is TGTGCCAGCAGCTTAGGGCCGACAGGGGGCCAAGAGACCCAGTTCTTC.

This chain joins TRBV7-3 and TRBJ2-1; the match to TRBD1 covers 12 bases. CDR1 is SGHTA and CDR2 is FQGTGA in the germline V gene. CDR3 length: 17 amino acids. The junction had 16 bases not matched to a gene; V was cut back by 3 bases and J by 13 bases. The CDR3 protein is CASSLGTGGASQETQFF. DNA for the CDR3: TGTGCCAGCAGCTTGGGGACAGGGGGCGCGTCCCAAGAGACCCAGTTCTTC.

This chain connects TRBV10-2 to TRBJ1-2, with D possibly being TRBD1 (6 bases). The germline V and J ends were trimmed by 3 bases and 3 bases, with 11 bases remaining between them. Germline V gives CDR1 WSHSY, CDR2 SAAADI. The CDR3 has 14 amino acids. Written as DNA, the CDR3 is TGCGCCAGCAGTGACCTCGGGGGGCACTATGGCTACACCTTC. This codes for CASSDLGGHYGYTF.

For the CDR3, the DNA is TGTGCCAGCAGCACAAGCCGGGGGACAGCTAAAGGGGAGCAGTACTTC. Translation: CASSTSRGTAKGEQYF. The chain employs TRBV11-2 and TRBJ2-5, with D possibly being TRBD1 (7 bases). Trimming shortened V by 5 bases and J by 11 bases, and 27 bases separated the two germline ends. The CDR3 length is 16 residues. Germline CDR1 is SGHAT and CDR2 is FQNNGV.

This clonotype is labeled large. V usage is TRBV25-1 and J usage is TRBJ2-5; the D gene could be TRBD1 or TRBD2 (6 bases each). V lost 3 bases, J lost 4 bases, and 15 bases lay in between. The CDR3 contains 15 residues. Germline lookup yields CDR1 MGHDK and CDR2 SYGVNS. Here the CDR3 DNA reads TGTGCCAGCAGTGATCCTAGGGGGGCCGGAGAGACCCAGTACTTC. Protein product: CASSDPRGAGETQYF.

The rearrangement joins TRBV12-3 or TRBV12-4 to TRBJ1-1, with 7 bases lining up with TRBD1. With 3 bases clipped from V and 1 base from J, the junction kept 5 bases outside the gene matches. The CDR3 sequence is 15 residues long. The chain's CDR3 is CASSLGRTGNTEAFF. The CDR3 DNA sequence: TGTGCCAGCAGTTTGGGTAGGACAGGGAACACTGAAGCTTTCTTT.

The V and J genes are TRBV7-9 and TRBJ2-1, with TRBD2 matching over 11 bases. The end of the DNA aligns better with TRBJ2-5, so the J call may be wrong. CDR1 is SEHNR and CDR2 is FQNEAQ in the germline V gene (reference sequence). There are 17 residues in the CDR3. The CDR3 DNA reads TGTGCCAGCAGCTTTACTAGCGGGAGTGGGTCGCTGGAGACCCAGTACTTC. Its translation is CASSFTSGSGSLETQYF.

This clonotype showed up just a few times. The chain recombines TRBV7-8 with TRBJ2-1, with 7 bases that match TRBD2. The CDR3 spans 16 residues. The junction had 18 bases not matched to a gene; V was cut back by 3 bases and J by 13 bases. Germline values: CDR1 SGHVS, CDR2 FQNEAQ. Written as DNA, the CDR3 is TGTGCCAGCAGCTTCTCCTTCAGCGGGGCCCAAGAGACCCAGTTCTTC. The encoded protein is CASSFSFSGAQETQFF.

This clonotype was seen more than once but under ten times. The gene calls are TRBV6-1 and TRBJ1-6; tentative D call: TRBD1 (6 bases). Trimming cost V 4 bases and J 19 bases, with 23 bases left between them. CDR3 length: 14 residues. CDR1 and CDR2 (germline): MNHNS, SASEGT. The CDR3 coding sequence is TGTGCCAGCAGTGTGATAGCGGGGGGCTACGAGCAGCACTTT. It specifies CASSVIAGGYEQHF.

This clonotype was detected only a few times. The chain links TRBV11-2 to TRBJ2-7; D may correspond to TRBD1 or TRBD2 (5 bases each). Germline lookup yields CDR1 SGHAT and CDR2 FQNNGV. CDR3 length equals 15 residues. V dropped 6 bases and J dropped 0 bases, with 15 bases sitting between them. In nucleotides, the CDR3 is TGTGCCAGCAGGGCTCCGGGACGCAACTCCTACGAGCAGTACTTC. It encodes CASRAPGRNSYEQYF. Using reference TRBV11-2 and TRBJ2-7 for the parts outside the CDR3, the full variable domain is EAGVAQSPRYKIIEKRQSVAFWCNPISGHATLYWYQQILGQGPKLLIQFQNNGVVDDSQLPKDRFSAERLKGVDSTLKIQPAKLEDSAVYLCASRAPGRNSYEQYFGPGTRLTVT.